Listed below are T cell receptor beta chains from one sample, sequenced in a study of cytomegalovirus exposure and HLA in healthy donors. The assay was immunoSEQ multiplex PCR, and TCRdb's table has in-frame clones only and misses some. Its table records under 70,000 clones. Sequencing used PBMCs. The source is a man between 45 and 60 years old in good health and CMV-seropositive. Both conserved end residues are part of each CDR3. D genes are given only for firm matches. Clone size is not always given. Where it is, it says once, few, many or a class for expanded clones.

d_call	v_call	j_call	clone_size	cdr3_aa	cdr3_nt
NA	TRBV28	TRBJ2-5	NA	CASSLGQGGRETQYF	TGTGCCAGCAGTCTCGGGCAGGGGGGAAGAGAGACCCAGTACTTC
NA	TRBV19	TRBJ1-3	NA	CASSEGHTIYF	TGTGCCAGTAGTGAGGGCCACACCATATATTTT
NA	TRBV18	TRBJ1-5	NA	CASSPVDTYQPQHF	TGTGCCAGCTCACCCGTGGACACGTATCAGCCCCAGCATTTT
NA	TRBV28	TRBJ2-7	NA	CASSPPSGQVHF	TGTGCCAGCAGTCCGCCATCGGGACAAGTTCACTTC
NA	TRBV12-5	TRBJ2-7	NA	CASGLDDRREQYF	TGTGCTAGTGGTTTGGACGACAGGCGCGAGCAGTACTTC
NA	TRBV27	TRBJ1-1	NA	CASSLKGVPEAFF	TGTGCCAGCAGTCTGAAGGGGGTTCCTGAAGCTTTCTTT
TRBD1	TRBV18	TRBJ1-3	NA	CASSPPKTGSQGNTIYF	TGTGCCAGCTCACCACCGAAGACAGGGTCACAAGGAAACACCATATATTTT
NA	TRBV11-2	TRBJ2-2	NA	CASSFSGANTGELFF	TGTGCCAGCAGCTTTAGCGGAGCGAACACCGGGGAGCTGTTTTTT
NA	TRBV7-8	TRBJ2-4	NA	CASSLGVADIQYF	TGTGCCAGCAGCTTAGGGGTGGCGGACATTCAGTACTTC
NA	TRBV28	TRBJ1-1	NA	CASSPEWGGGAFF	TGTGCCAGCAGCCCCGAGTGGGGCGGGGGGGCTTTCTTT
NA	TRBV30	TRBJ1-2	NA	CAWSGPNNGYTF	TGTGCCTGGAGTGGTCCGAACAATGGCTACACCTTC
NA	TRBV4-1	TRBJ2-3	NA	CASSQGELALSTDTQYF	TGCGCCAGCAGCCAAGGGGAACTAGCCCTAAGCACAGATACGCAGTATTTT
NA	TRBV5-1	TRBJ1-5	NA	CASSSGPYSNQPQHF	TGCGCCAGCAGCTCGGGTCCTTATAGCAATCAGCCCCAGCATTTT
NA	TRBV29-1	TRBJ1-3	NA	CSVTVAGNTIYF	TGCAGCGTGACAGTTGCTGGAAACACCATATATTTT
TRBD1	TRBV18	TRBJ1-2	NA	CASSFDRGPYGYTF	TGTGCCAGCTCATTCGACAGGGGGCCTTATGGCTACACCTTC
NA	TRBV4-1	TRBJ2-7	NA	CASSPRVTVYEQYF	TGCGCCAGCAGCCCGCGGGTTACCGTCTACGAGCAGTACTTC
NA	TRBV30	TRBJ1-6	NA	CAWIPTTGNSPLHF	TGTGCCTGGATTCCTACGACGGGTAATTCACCCCTCCACTTT
TRBD1	TRBV28	TRBJ1-4	NA	CASSRRDRVGNEKLFF	TGTGCCAGCAGTAGACGGGACAGGGTTGGAAATGAAAAACTGTTTTTT
NA	TRBV21-1	TRBJ2-5	NA	CASSSRRRDRGMETQYF	TGTGCCAGCAGCTCCCGTCGACGGGACAGGGGAATGGAGACCCAGTACTTC
TRBD2	TRBV27	TRBJ2-7	NA	CASSPRLAAAYEQYF	TGTGCCAGCAGTCCTAGACTAGCGGCTGCCTACGAGCAGTACTTC
TRBD1	TRBV6-6	TRBJ2-1	NA	CASSLQGHEQFF	TGTGCCAGCAGTCTACAGGGGCATGAGCAGTTCTTC
TRBD2	TRBV5-1	TRBJ2-1	NA	CATSGGGASTYNEQFF	TGCGCTACCTCTGGGGGAGGGGCATCCACCTACAATGAGCAGTTCTTC
NA	TRBV6-1	TRBJ2-7	NA	CASSDGGEGLEQYF	TGTGCCAGCAGTGACGGGGGAGAGGGCCTCGAGCAGTACTTC
TRBD2	TRBV4-2	TRBJ2-3	NA	CASSQDVAGGTDTQYF	TGTGCCAGCAGCCAAGATGTAGCGGGGGGGACAGATACGCAGTATTTT
TRBD1	TRBV9	TRBJ1-4	NA	CASSAHTGGRFEKLFF	TGTGCCAGCAGCGCTCACACAGGGGGGAGGTTTGAAAAACTGTTTTTT
NA	TRBV5-8	TRBJ1-5	NA	CASSSDSYSNQPQHF	TGTGCCAGCAGCTCCGACAGTTATAGCAATCAGCCCCAGCATTTT
TRBD2	TRBV4-2	TRBJ2-1	NA	CASSQPASGGGNEQFF	TGTGCCAGCAGCCAACCAGCTAGCGGGGGTGGAAATGAGCAGTTCTTC
TRBD1	TRBV29-1	TRBJ1-1	NA	CSATGTANTEAFF	TGCAGCGCAACCGGGACAGCGAACACTGAAGCTTTCTTT
TRBD1	TRBV30	TRBJ1-3	NA	CAWSRGTAGNTIYF	TGTGCCTGGAGCCGCGGGACAGCTGGAAACACCATATATTTT
NA	TRBV6-1	TRBJ2-7	NA	CASSRETVAYEQYF	TGTGCCAGCAGTAGAGAGACAGTCGCCTACGAGCAGTACTTC
TRBD1	TRBV6-5	TRBJ1-1	NA	CASSYSKGRGYTEAFF	TGTGCCAGCAGTTACTCGAAAGGCAGGGGGTACACTGAAGCTTTCTTT
NA	TRBV5-4	TRBJ2-7	NA	CASSYTDSYEQYF	TGTGCCAGCAGCTACACGGACAGCTACGAGCAGTACTTC
NA	TRBV4-3	TRBJ2-7	NA	CASSLTVDSAAYEQYF	TGCGCCAGCAGCCTGACGGTGGACAGTGCCGCCTACGAGCAGTACTTC
NA	TRBV6-6	TRBJ1-1	NA	CASSSPGGTEAFF	TGTGCCAGCAGTTCCCCTGGGGGGACTGAAGCTTTCTTT
TRBD1	TRBV4-3	TRBJ1-1	NA	CASSQGTGVGGTEAFF	TGCGCCAGCAGCCAAGGAACAGGGGTTGGGGGCACTGAAGCTTTCTTT
NA	TRBV7-9	TRBJ1-3	NA	CASSLDGGIGDTIYF	TGTGCCAGCAGCTTAGATGGGGGGATAGGAGACACCATATATTTT
NA	TRBV19	TRBJ1-5	NA	CASRSDSPNQPQHF	TGTGCCAGTAGATCAGACAGCCCCAATCAGCCCCAGCATTTT
TRBD1	TRBV18	TRBJ2-1	NA	CASSRPGQTDNEQFF	TGTGCCAGCTCACGTCCGGGACAGACCGACAATGAGCAGTTCTTC
NA	TRBV30	TRBJ1-3	NA	CAWSVQGGTIYF	TGTGCCTGGAGTGTACAGGGCGGCACCATATATTTT
TRBD1	TRBV7-9	TRBJ1-2	NA	CASSLTTGENNYGYTF	TGTGCCAGCAGCTTAACAACAGGGGAGAATAACTATGGCTACACCTTC
NA	TRBV7-9	TRBJ1-1	NA	CASSSRDSLGAFF	TGTGCCAGCAGCTCCAGAGACAGTTTAGGAGCTTTCTTT
NA	TRBV5-1	TRBJ2-7	NA	CASSSRTAGSSYEQYF	TGCGCCAGCAGCTCCCGGACAGCGGGGTCCTCCTACGAGCAGTACTTC
TRBD1	TRBV7-9	TRBJ1-5	NA	CASSSDLGQGNQPQHF	TGTGCCAGCAGCTCAGACCTGGGACAGGGGAATCAGCCCCAGCATTTT
TRBD2	TRBV7-9	TRBJ2-5	NA	CASSLASTSGRETQYF	TGTGCCAGCAGCTTAGCGTCGACTAGCGGGAGGGAGACCCAGTACTTC
NA	TRBV7-8	TRBJ1-5	NA	CASSLGRGSNQPQHF	TGTGCCAGCAGCTTAGGAAGGGGGAGCAATCAGCCCCAGCATTTT
TRBD1	TRBV14	TRBJ2-7	medium-sized	CASSQTVQGARYEQYF	TGTGCCAGCAGTCAAACCGTGCAGGGGGCTCGATACGAGCAGTACTTC
NA	TRBV18	TRBJ1-1	NA	CASSGLAGETEAFF	TGTGCCAGCTCGGGTTTGGCAGGGGAAACTGAAGCTTTCTTT
TRBD1	TRBV6-5	TRBJ2-1	NA	CASSLDRGADNEQFF	TGTGCCAGCAGCCTGGACAGGGGGGCCGACAATGAGCAGTTCTTC
TRBD2	TRBV6-5	TRBJ2-3	NA	CASRREGLDTQYF	TGTGCCAGCAGACGGGAGGGCCTAGATACGCAGTATTTT
NA	TRBV19	TRBJ2-7	NA	CASTPSPGSPSYEQYF	TGTGCCAGTACCCCCAGTCCGGGTTCTCCCTCCTACGAGCAGTACTTC
TRBD2	TRBV15	TRBJ2-3	NA	CATSLREMSDTQYF	TGTGCCACCAGCCTGCGGGAGATGTCAGATACGCAGTATTTT
TRBD1	TRBV6-4	TRBJ2-7	NA	CASRLRDRGPYEQYF	TGTGCCAGCAGACTCCGGGACAGGGGACCATACGAGCAGTACTTC